This T cell receptor beta chain was sequenced during a study of blood T cell repertoires in COVID-19. About the study: Acute and convalescent COVID-19 samples came from the United States, Italy and Spain. PBMCs, B-cell-depleted T cells, or T cells provided the cDNA or gDNA that made up the material.

The table came from immunoSEQ multiplex PCR; TCRdb's copy has only in-frame clones and leaves some out. The top ten hold around a sixth of the sample, which has about 200,000 clones, 85% seen once. Recovered status in Cohort 3 required two negative PCRs, clearance, or symptom resolution. The CDR3 extends over 12 amino acids. Trimming took off 6 bases at V and 3 bases at J, with 8 bases between the two ends. Germline-derived CDR1 and CDR2 are MDHEN and SYDVKM. The chain has TRBV28 and TRBJ1-2; D is perhaps TRBD1 (6 bases). The TCR sequence derives from a man in his forties or fifties who had recovered from COVID-19. The source material was PBMCs or T cells enriched from blood (not recorded which). This CDR3 reads CASSRQDYGYTF. The CDR3 bases are TGTGCCAGCAGCCGACAGGACTATGGCTACACCTTC.